The 15 T cell receptor beta chains reported below all come from one sample, sequenced in a study of cytomegalovirus exposure and HLA in healthy donors (TCRdb year 2017). Receptors were amplified or captured by the immunoSEQ multiplex PCR assay. For the multiplex PCR, a mixture combining 60 forward primers for TCR Vbeta segments and 13 reverse primers for TCR Jbeta segments was used. The clones in this table, taken by TCRdb from immuneACCESS, are in-frame only. Not every clone is retained; where verified, under half of the shortfall comes from an unresolved V gene, and the cause of the rest is unknown. This sample comprises 150,000 to 200,000 clones, roughly 85% of them detected only once. The ten largest clones add up to about 0.93% of the sample. Sequencing input: PBMCs. The receptors here all came from a woman aged 50 to 60 in good health and CMV-seropositive.

This clone was detected a few times. This rearrangement joins TRBV7-9 to TRBJ1-2, with 8 bases matching TRBD1. The V gene end was trimmed by 6 bases and the J gene end by 7 bases; junction bases not matched to a gene: 7. The germline V gene has CDR1 SEHNR and CDR2 FQNEAQ (reference sequence). There are 13 residues in the CDR3. The CDR3 bases are TGTGCCAGCAGAAAGACAGGGGCGGGTGGCTACACCTTC. It yields the protein CASRKTGAGGYTF.

In DNA, the CDR3 is TGCGCCAGCAGCTTGAGTTCGACAGGGACTAATGAAAAACTGTTTTTT. Encoded protein: CASSLSSTGTNEKLFF. This rearrangement joins TRBV5-1 to TRBJ1-4; 7 bases line up with TRBD1. Germline CDR1 reads SGHRS; CDR2 reads YFSETQ. V shed 1 base, J shed 2 bases, and the junction held 5 bases outside the gene matches. The CDR3 sequence is 16 residues long.

V usage is TRBV19 and J usage is TRBJ2-7; weak D call: TRBD2 (6 bases). CDR1 is LNHDA, CDR2 SQIVND, per germline (reference sequence). The length of the CDR3 is 13 residues. The ends were cut back, 4 bases at V and 6 bases at J, with 13 bases in the middle. The CDR3 coding sequence is TGTGCCAGTAGTACGGGACTGGCCTCCGAGCAGTACTTC. Encoded protein: CASSTGLASEQYF.

The chain employs TRBV5-6 and TRBJ2-1; 9 bases line up with TRBD2. In germline, CDR1 is SGHDT, CDR2 YYEEEE. The CDR3 runs 16 residues. Losses at the gene ends were 4 bases for V and 4 bases for J; bases not matched to a gene: 9. For the CDR3, the DNA is TGTGCCAGCAGCCTAGGAATAGCGGGAGAATACAATGAGCAGTTCTTC. It specifies CASSLGIAGEYNEQFF. Complete variable domain (other parts from reference TRBV5-6 and TRBJ2-1): DAGVTQSPTHLIKTRGQQVTLRCSPKSGHDTVSWYQQALGQGPQFIFQYYEEEERQRGNFPDRFSGHQFPNYSSELNVNALLLGDSALYLCASSLGIAGEYNEQFFGPGTRLTVL.

The sample holds one count of this clone. This chain uses TRBV19 with TRBJ2-7; 7 nucleotides match TRBD2. The J segment lost 0 bases and the V segment lost 6 bases, leaving 8 bases of the junction unmatched. CDR1 is LNHDA and CDR2 is SQIVND in the germline V gene (reference sequence). This CDR3 comprises 15 residues. In DNA, the CDR3 is TGTGCCAGTAGCGGCGGCGGGGGATACTCCTACGAGCAGTACTTC. Encoded protein: CASSGGGGYSYEQYF.

This chain links TRBV7-6 with TRBJ2-1; TRBD2 matches 7 bases. V shed 1 base and J 13 bases; nucleotides not matched to a gene: 7. This CDR3 spans 13 amino acids. The V gene's germline CDR1 is SGHVS and CDR2 FNYEAQ. CDR3 amino acids: CASSLETTSVQFF. CDR3 nucleotides: TGTGCCAGCAGCTTAGAGACTACTAGCGTCCAGTTCTTC.

The rearrangement links TRBV5-5 to TRBJ1-5; no clear D gene. V lost 1 base to trimming and J lost 4 bases, with 9 bases between them. The CDR3 has 14 amino acids. Germline-derived CDR1 and CDR2 are SGHKS and YYEKEE (reference sequence). This CDR3 is CASSLLAVNQPQHF. CDR3 DNA: TGTGCCAGCAGCTTGTTGGCAGTTAATCAGCCCCAGCATTTT.

The J gene is TRBJ1-1, the V gene TRBV7-6; 10 bases are a match to TRBD1. The V gene end was trimmed by 3 bases and the J gene end by 4 bases; junction bases not matched to a gene: 5. The CDR3 has 15 amino acids. CDR1 and CDR2 (germline): SGHVS, FNYEAQ. The CDR3 DNA reads as TGTGCCAGCAGCTTGGGACAGGGGACAGCCACTGAAGCTTTCTTT. Protein product: CASSLGQGTATEAFF. The complete variable domain, with remaining parts taken from reference TRBV7-6 and TRBJ1-1, reads GAGVSQSPRYKVTKRGQDVALRCDPISGHVSLYWYRQALGQGPEFLTYFNYEAQQDKSGLPNDRFSAERPEGSISTLTIQRTEQRDSAMYRCASSLGQGTATEAFFGQGTRLTVV.

The chain couples TRBV6-5 to TRBJ2-7; D remains ambiguous. The germline gives CDR1 MNHEY, CDR2 SVGAGI. Deletions cut 7 bases from V and 2 bases from J, with 12 bases between. The CDR3 runs 13 residues. The DNA of the CDR3 is TGTGCCAGCACGGCACAGCCGCCCTACGAGCAGTACTTC. Protein product: CASTAQPPYEQYF.

The table lists this clone with a few counts. The chain's CDR3 is CASSQVGRDYGYTF. DNA of the CDR3: TGTGCCAGCAGCCAAGTCGGCAGGGATTATGGCTACACCTTC. V usage is TRBV4-2 and J usage is TRBJ1-2; TRBD1 might be the D (5 bases). Germline CDR1 LGHNA, CDR2 YNFKEQ. This CDR3 region has 14 residues. V was clipped by 1 base and J by 5 bases, with 11 bases between them.

The V gene is TRBV7-9, the J gene TRBJ2-2, with 8 bases identical to TRBD1. The CDR3 runs to 15 residues. The ends lost 2 bases at V and 5 bases at J; junction bases unmatched: 4. Germline lookup yields CDR1 SEHNR and CDR2 FQNEAQ (reference sequence). The DNA of the CDR3 is TGTGCCAGCAGCTTAATGCGACAGGGGACCGGGGAGCTGTTTTTT. This sequence encodes CASSLMRQGTGELFF.

This clone was recorded a few times. The chain combines TRBV5-5 with TRBJ2-3, with 12 nucleotides matching TRBD2. Germline V gene data show CDR1 as SGHKS and CDR2 as YYEKEE (reference sequence). J lost 6 bases, V lost 7 bases, and 12 bases had no gene match. This CDR3 comprises 16 residues. The CDR3 loop is CASQLPSGGALDTQYF. Here the CDR3 DNA reads TGTGCCAGCCAGCTTCCTAGCGGGGGGGCCCTTGATACGCAGTATTTT.

V and J are TRBV10-3 and TRBJ2-3; 13 bases are shared with TRBD2. V lost 10 bases to trimming and J lost 2 bases; unmatched junction nucleotides: 15. This CDR3 spans 18 amino acids. Germline V gene sequence: CDR1 ENHRY, CDR2 SYGVKD. The CDR3 protein is CATTALAGGPKDTDTQYF. The CDR3 DNA reads as TGTGCCACCACAGCACTAGCGGGAGGGCCTAAGGACACAGATACGCAGTATTTT.

The chain couples TRBV6-5 to TRBJ2-4; D call uncertain. This CDR3 region has 16 residues. Germline values: CDR1 MNHEY, CDR2 SVGAGI. The V gene lost 2 bases and the J gene lost 2 bases, with 13 bases spanning the gap. The CDR3: CASSYAPRGSKNIQYF. CDR3 coding DNA: TGTGCCAGCAGTTACGCTCCGAGAGGTTCCAAAAACATTCAGTACTTC.

This clone has just a few counts. The V gene is TRBV19, the J gene TRBJ1-4; D uncertain. The CDR3 is made up of 16 amino acids. The V gene lost 6 bases and the J gene lost 8 bases, with 22 bases spanning the gap. CDR1 is LNHDA and CDR2 is SQIVND in the germline V gene (reference sequence). The CDR3 coding sequence is TGTGCCAGTAGATTCGAGGGAGAGGGAGTCGGAGAAAAACTGTTTTTT. This codes for CASRFEGEGVGEKLFF.